Below are 31 T cell receptor beta chains sequenced from a single sample in a study of T-cell reconstitution after alpha-beta-depleted transplantation in children. Study-level points and caveats: Newly made T cells mostly supplied T-cell counts and diversity one year after transplant.

The antigens of these receptors remain unknown. TCRbeta library preparation incorporated unique molecular identifiers. TCRdb reprocessed the PCR reads with MiXCR, giving one entry per CDR3 protein. This table holds around 300,000 distinct CDR3 sequences, approximately 7.3% found once. Sequencing used peripheral blood, obtained 360 days after TCRalphabeta/CD19-depleted stem cell transplant. These receptors were collected from a female patient between 2 and 15 years old who had a stem cell transplant for Fanconi anemia, so the T cells may come from the graft donor.

This clonotype was seen many times. The chain employs TRBV3-1 and TRBJ1-2; D not certain. Trimming took 0 bases from V and 4 from J, leaving 9 bases between them. Per germline, CDR1 LGHDT and CDR2 YNNKEL (reference sequence). The CDR3 is 14 residues long. The CDR3 spells CASSQDGTVYGYTF. DNA of the CDR3: TGTGCCAGCAGCCAAGACGGAACGGTCTATGGCTACACCTTC. Using reference TRBV3-1 and TRBJ1-2 for the parts outside the CDR3, the full variable domain is DTAVSQTPKYLVTQMGNDKSIKCEQNLGHDTMYWYKQDSKKFLKIMFSYNNKELIINETVPNRFSPKSPDKAHLNLHINSLELGDSAVYFCASSQDGTVYGYTFGSGTRLTVV.

This clonotype was counted many times. V usage is TRBV28 and J usage is TRBJ2-7, with D possibly being TRBD2 (5 bases). The CDR3 runs to 15 residues. Germline lookup yields CDR1 MDHEN and CDR2 SYDVKM. Between the trimmed V and J ends, which lost 3 bases and 3 bases, there was a span of 15 bases. CDR3 nucleotide sequence: TGTGCCAGCAGTTTCGGTAATGCGGGCCTCTACGAGCAGTACTTC. Translated, it gives CASSFGNAGLYEQYF.

This clonotype was observed a handful of times. Possible read error: a much larger clone is one base away. DNA for the CDR3: TGTGCCAGCAGTCTGTACGGCGCGAACACCGGGGAGCTGTTTTTT. It translates to CASSLYGANTGELFF. The rearrangement links TRBV2 to TRBJ2-2; the D is unclear. The ends were cut back, 5 bases at V and 0 bases at J, with 10 bases in the middle. The CDR3 spans 15 residues. Germline CDR1 reads SNHLY; CDR2 reads FYNNEI.

This clonotype appeared many times. The chain carries TRBV20-1 and TRBJ1-1; D is unclear. Germline CDR1 and CDR2: DFQATT and SNEGSKA (reference sequence). The CDR3 is 12 residues long. The ends were cut back, 6 bases at V and 4 bases at J, with 12 bases in the middle. For the CDR3, the DNA is TGCAGTGCCCTCCCGTTGGTCACTGAAGCTTTCTTT. Its protein product is CSALPLVTEAFF.

This chain connects TRBV14 to TRBJ2-2; D could derive from TRBD1 or TRBD2 (5 bases each). CDR1 is SGHDN and CDR2 is FVKESK in the germline V gene. V was clipped by 4 bases and J by 3 bases, with 9 bases between them. CDR3 length: 14 amino acids. This CDR3 is CASSPGGDTGELFF. CDR3 nucleotides: TGTGCCAGCAGCCCTGGGGGAGACACCGGGGAGCTGTTTTTT.

The table lists this clonotype with many counts. The rearrangement uses TRBV28 and TRBJ1-4, with D tentatively TRBD1 (5 bases). Per germline, CDR1 MDHEN and CDR2 SYDVKM. CDR3 size: 13 residues. Trimming removed 8 bases at V and 8 bases at J, with 15 bases between. CDR3 sequence: CASLGTMNEKLFF. In DNA form, the CDR3 reads TGTGCCAGCCTCGGGACGATGAACGAAAAACTGTTTTTT.

The chain has TRBV2 and TRBJ2-1; unclear D gene. The CDR3 runs 13 residues. The V end lost 8 bases, the J end lost 8 bases, and 16 bases lay between the germline ends. Germline assignment: CDR1 SNHLY and CDR2 FYNNEI. The CDR3 is CASGAERQYEQFF. The DNA of the CDR3 is TGTGCCAGCGGCGCGGAACGGCAGTATGAGCAGTTCTTC.

This clonotype has more than one count but fewer than ten. The chain uses TRBV14 and TRBJ2-1; a possible D gene is TRBD2 (6 bases). V gave up 0 bases and J gave up 9 bases, with 12 bases separating them. The CDR3 has 14 residues. Germline-derived CDR1 and CDR2 are SGHDN and FVKESK. The CDR3 DNA sequence: TGTGCCAGCAGCCAAGAGCTAGTCGGGGGTGAGCAGTTCTTC. This translates into CASSQELVGGEQFF. The full variable domain, its missing parts supplied by reference TRBV14 and TRBJ2-1, is EAGVTQFPSHSVIEKGQTVTLRCDPISGHDNLYWYRRVMGKEIKFLLHFVKESKQDESGMPNNRFLAERTGGTYSTLKVQPAELEDSGVYFCASSQELVGGEQFFGPGTRLTVL.

This clonotype has more than one count but fewer than ten. This chain connects TRBV20-1 to TRBJ2-1; 14 bases are a match to TRBD2. The CDR3 length is 16 residues. The V segment lost 5 bases and the J segment 8 bases; nucleotides outside the gene matches: 11. Per germline, CDR1 DFQATT and CDR2 SNEGSKA (reference sequence). The CDR3 loop is CSALRRLAGGWDEQFF. The CDR3 nucleotides are TGCAGTGCTCTCCGTAGACTAGCGGGGGGGTGGGATGAGCAGTTCTTC.

This clonotype has just a few counts. V gene TRBV7-9 combines with J gene TRBJ2-5; D is possibly TRBD1 or TRBD2 (6 bases each). V was pared by 7 bases and J by 3 bases, with 15 bases between. CDR1 and CDR2 from the germline V gene are SEHNR and FQNEAQ (reference sequence). There are 14 residues in the CDR3. The chain's CDR3 is CASNLQGLKETQYF. The CDR3 bases are TGTGCCAGCAACCTACAGGGACTCAAAGAGACCCAGTACTTC.

This clonotype appeared a few times. The chain links TRBV6-5 to TRBJ1-4; possible D gene TRBD1, 5 bases. V was trimmed by 2 bases and J by 8 bases, leaving 12 bases between them. Germline assignment: CDR1 MNHEY and CDR2 SVGAGI. CDR3 size: 14 residues. DNA for the CDR3: TGTGCCAGCAGTTACAAGACCTGGGGGGAAAAACTGTTTTTT. Its protein product is CASSYKTWGEKLFF.

This clonotype has a count of ten or more. The rearrangement joins TRBV20-1 to TRBJ2-3; TRBD2 aligns across 13 bases. Germline V gene sequence: CDR1 DFQATT, CDR2 SNEGSKA (reference sequence). With V trimmed by 3 bases and J by 0 bases, 3 bases remained unmatched. The CDR3 length is 16 residues. The CDR3 DNA reads as TGCAGTGCTAGGGTACTAGCGGGGGGGAGCACAGATACGCAGTATTTT. It encodes CSARVLAGGSTDTQYF.

This clonotype came up many times. The chain is built from TRBV28 and TRBJ1-2; D uncertain. Germline CDR1 and CDR2: MDHEN and SYDVKM. The CDR3 spans 13 residues. V shed 6 bases and J shed 0 bases, with 8 bases lying between them. CDR3 in DNA: TGTGCCAGCAGGGAAGGAGCTAACTATGGCTACACCTTC. Protein sequence: CASREGANYGYTF.

This clonotype was counted a few times. This chain connects TRBV11-1 to TRBJ2-7; D is perhaps TRBD1 (5 bases). The ends were cut back, 3 bases at V and 4 bases at J, with 7 bases in the middle. Germline lookup yields CDR1 SGHAT and CDR2 FQDESV (reference sequence). CDR3 length equals 12 residues. The CDR3 bases are TGTGCCAGCAGCTTTCGACAGTACGAGCAGTACTTC. Amino acids: CASSFRQYEQYF. The full variable domain, rest sourced from reference TRBV11-1 and TRBJ2-7, is EAEVAQSPRYKITEKSQAVAFWCDPISGHATLYWYRQILGQGPELLVQFQDESVVDDSQLPKDRFSAERLKGVDSTLKIQPAELGDSAMYLCASSFRQYEQYFGPGTRLTVT.

This clonotype has only a few counts. The chain employs TRBV7-2 and TRBJ1-6; D gene unclear. V was cut by 5 bases and J by 9 bases, with 11 bases left in between. This CDR3 has 13 residues. Germline V gene lookup returns CDR1 SGHTA and CDR2 FQGNSA. The CDR3 nucleotides are TGTGCCAGCAGCCTCCGGATGGGTTCACCCCTCCACTTT. This encodes CASSLRMGSPLHF. Full variable domain (rest looked up from reference TRBV7-2 and TRBJ1-6): GAGVSQSPSNKVTEKGKDVELRCDPISGHTALYWYRQSLGQGLEFLIYFQGNSAPDKSGLPSDRFSAERTGGSVSTLTIQRTQQEDSAVYLCASSLRMGSPLHFGNGTRLTVT.

This clonotype has just a few counts. The chain recombines TRBV20-1 with TRBJ2-1; 7 bases line up with TRBD2. With V trimmed by 6 bases and J by 3 bases, 8 bases remained unmatched. The CDR3 length is 14 residues. Per the germline V gene, CDR1 is DFQATT and CDR2 is SNEGSKA (reference sequence). This CDR3 reads CSAIAGSVYNEQFF. As DNA, the CDR3 is TGCAGTGCGATAGCGGGTTCCGTCTACAATGAGCAGTTCTTC.

This clonotype appeared many times. The V gene is TRBV6-5, the J gene TRBJ1-2; perhaps TRBD1 as D (6 bases). The CDR3 loop spans 13 amino acids. Germline assignment: CDR1 MNHEY and CDR2 SVGAGI. Trimming removed 2 bases at V and 6 bases at J, with 10 bases between. This CDR3 reads CASSYAGGDGYTF. Here the CDR3 DNA reads TGTGCCAGCAGTTACGCGGGGGGCGATGGCTACACCTTC.

This clonotype came up a few times. The chain uses TRBV2 and TRBJ2-5; 7 bases match TRBD2. After removal of 6 bases from V and 6 bases from J, the junction contained 10 bases not matched to a gene. Germline CDR1 SNHLY, CDR2 FYNNEI. The CDR3 length is 14 residues. For the CDR3, the DNA is TGTGCCAGCAGCGGGGAGTGGGGGGGAAAGACCCAGTACTTC. Protein sequence: CASSGEWGGKTQYF.

This clonotype was counted only a few times. The V and J genes are TRBV11-2 and TRBJ1-2; D unresolved. The ends were cut back, 1 base at V and 3 bases at J, with 9 bases in the middle. CDR1 and CDR2 from the germline V gene are SGHAT and FQNNGV. The CDR3 loop spans 14 amino acids. DNA for the CDR3: TGTGCCAGCAGCTTAGTCCCAGACCACTATGGCTACACCTTC. As protein: CASSLVPDHYGYTF.

Details on this clonotype: Relative to the germline gene, one junction end is altered; a read error may explain this. The J gene is TRBJ1-3, the V gene TRBV5-1, with D uncertain. Germline assignment: CDR1 SGHRS and CDR2 YFSETQ. The CDR3 covers 15 residues. The CDR3, as DNA: TGCTCCAGCAGCTTGGACGTCCGCTCTGGAAACACCATATATTTT. Encoded protein: CSSSLDVRSGNTIYF.

This clonotype has only a few counts. The CDR3 spells CASSRQTGFYGYTF. The DNA of the CDR3 is TGTGCCAGCAGTCGACAAACAGGGTTCTATGGCTACACCTTC. The rearrangement links TRBV6-1 to TRBJ1-2, with a tentative D call TRBD1 (6 bases). The CDR3 covers 14 residues. V gave up 5 bases and J gave up 4 bases, with 14 bases separating them. Germline CDR1 is MNHNS and CDR2 is SASEGT.

This clonotype has ten or more counts. This chain links TRBV29-1 with TRBJ1-1; tentatively, D is TRBD1 (5 bases). CDR3 length equals 14 residues. The V end lost 2 bases, the J end lost 1 base, and 11 bases lay between the germline ends. CDR1 is SQVTM and CDR2 is ANQGSEA in the germline V gene. The CDR3 here is CSVEFDSRNTEAFF. The CDR3 region has the DNA TGCAGCGTTGAATTCGACAGCCGGAACACTGAAGCTTTCTTT.

The chain uses TRBV20-1 and TRBJ2-7; TRBD1 agrees at 7 bases. Germline CDR1 is DFQATT and CDR2 is SNEGSKA (reference sequence). The V segment lost 2 bases and the J segment 2 bases; nucleotides outside the gene matches: 6. The CDR3 sequence is 14 residues long. For the CDR3, the DNA is TGCAGTGCTAGAACGGGGACAGCGACCTACGAGCAGTACTTC. Amino acid sequence: CSARTGTATYEQYF.

This clonotype was found many times. The chain has TRBV28 and TRBJ1-2; D unresolved. With 5 bases removed from V and 7 bases from J, the gap between germline ends came to 8 bases. The CDR3 has 11 amino acids. Germline V gene data show CDR1 as MDHEN and CDR2 as SYDVKM. CDR3 in amino acids: CASSSDLGYTF. The CDR3 DNA is TGTGCCAGCAGTAGTGACCTTGGCTACACCTTC.

This clonotype occurred a few times. V is TRBV2 and J is TRBJ2-5, with 7 bases fitting TRBD2. Per germline, CDR1 SNHLY and CDR2 FYNNEI. J was trimmed by 0 bases and V by 2 bases; bases with no gene match: 3. The CDR3 has 15 residues. The CDR3 sequence: CASSESLADQETQYF. CDR3 coding DNA: TGTGCCAGCAGTGAAAGTCTAGCGGACCAAGAGACCCAGTACTTC. The whole variable domain, remainder taken from reference TRBV2 and TRBJ2-5, is EPEVTQTPSHQVTQMGQEVILRCVPISNHLYFYWYRQILGQKVEFLVSFYNNEISEKSEIFDDQFSVERPDGSNFTLKIRSTKLEDSAMYFCASSESLADQETQYFGPGTRLLVL.

This clonotype was seen a few times. The V call is TRBV7-9, the J call TRBJ2-7; TRBD1 agrees at 8 bases. Trimming took 7 bases from V and 5 from J; bases not matched to a gene: 13. The CDR3 contains 15 residues. The germline gives CDR1 SEHNR, CDR2 FQNEAQ (reference sequence). The CDR3 DNA is TGTGCCAGCACCCCCAGACAGGGGAGTTTCAACGAGCAGTACTTC. It translates to CASTPRQGSFNEQYF.

This clonotype was seen ten or more times. V and J are TRBV5-1 and TRBJ1-2; TRBD1 aligns across 7 bases. Germline V gene data show CDR1 as SGHRS and CDR2 as YFSETQ. V lost 3 bases, J lost 4 bases, and 9 bases stayed unmatched. The CDR3 runs 15 residues. CDR3: CASSSRQGEGYGYTF. As DNA, the CDR3 is TGCGCCAGCAGCTCTCGACAGGGAGAAGGCTATGGCTACACCTTC.

This clonotype was observed a handful of times. This rearrangement joins TRBV20-1 to TRBJ2-7, with TRBD1 matching 8 bases. The CDR3 is 13 amino acids. The germline V gene encodes CDR1 DFQATT and CDR2 SNEGSKA (reference sequence). Trimming removed 3 bases from V and 2 bases from J; junction bases left unmatched: 3. CDR3 nucleotides: TGCAGTGCTAGCCCAGGGGGCCCCTACGAGCAGTACTTC. It yields the protein CSASPGGPYEQYF.

The sample holds many counts of this clonotype. The rearrangement links TRBV5-1 to TRBJ2-1; D gene uncertain. V gave up 7 bases and J gave up 8 bases, with 13 bases separating them. This CDR3 is built from 12 residues. Germline CDR1 SGHRS, CDR2 YFSETQ. CDR3 residues: CASYLSKDEQFF. The CDR3 bases are TGCGCCAGCTATTTATCGAAGGATGAGCAGTTCTTC.

This clonotype came up many times. This chain joins TRBV5-1 and TRBJ2-3; 7 bases align to TRBD1. Germline V lookup: CDR1 SGHRS, CDR2 YFSETQ. The CDR3 has 15 amino acids. The V and J ends lost 2 bases and 2 bases, in that order; junction bases with no gene match: 5. The CDR3 region has the DNA TGCGCCAGCAGCTTTAGGGGACAGTTCACAGATACGCAGTATTTT. Its translation is CASSFRGQFTDTQYF.

V gene TRBV6-5 combines with J gene TRBJ1-2; 7 nucleotides match TRBD1. The CDR3 is 15 amino acids. The V and J ends lost 1 base and 5 bases, in that order; junction bases with no gene match: 7. The germline V gene has CDR1 MNHEY and CDR2 SVGAGI. The DNA for the CDR3 is TGTGCCAGCAGTTACTTGCAGGGGGGTAATTATGGCTACACCTTC. Amino acid sequence: CASSYLQGGNYGYTF.